These 3 T cell receptor beta chains originate from one sample sequenced in a study of T cell responses to AZD1222 COVID-19 vaccine. The repertoire was sequenced with immunoSEQ multiplex PCR; TCRdb's copy has only in-frame clones and lacks some. The data hold more than 140,000 clones, with around 88% observed a single time. Sequencing used peripheral blood, obtained on day 0 of MenACWY control vaccination. The receptors were gathered from an adult in good health.

The CDR3 sequence: CASKRGEDQPQHF. DNA for the CDR3: TGTGCCAGCAAGAGGGGTGAAGACCAGCCCCAGCATTTT. The chain couples TRBV27 to TRBJ1-5, with D perhaps matching TRBD1 (5 bases). This CDR3 comprises 13 residues. V dropped 7 bases and J dropped 7 bases, with 14 bases sitting between them. Germline-derived CDR1 and CDR2 are MNHEY and SMNVEV (reference sequence).

The chain has TRBV28 and TRBJ2-3; no definite D call. Per the germline V gene, CDR1 is MDHEN and CDR2 is SYDVKM. Trimming shortened V by 5 bases and J by 6 bases, and 6 bases separated the two germline ends. The CDR3 spans 11 residues. CDR3 nucleotides: TGTGCCAGCAGTCTGCAGGATACGCAGTATTTT. Its protein is CASSLQDTQYF.

CDR3 loop: CASRMTGGANEQFF. CDR3 nucleotide sequence: TGTGCCAGTAGGATGACTGGGGGGGCCAATGAGCAGTTCTTC. The genes are TRBV19 and TRBJ2-1, with D perhaps matching TRBD2 (7 bases). Trimming pared 6 bases from V and 6 bases from J, leaving 15 bases between. Germline V CDR1 and CDR2: LNHDA, SQIVND (reference sequence). The CDR3 totals 14 residues.